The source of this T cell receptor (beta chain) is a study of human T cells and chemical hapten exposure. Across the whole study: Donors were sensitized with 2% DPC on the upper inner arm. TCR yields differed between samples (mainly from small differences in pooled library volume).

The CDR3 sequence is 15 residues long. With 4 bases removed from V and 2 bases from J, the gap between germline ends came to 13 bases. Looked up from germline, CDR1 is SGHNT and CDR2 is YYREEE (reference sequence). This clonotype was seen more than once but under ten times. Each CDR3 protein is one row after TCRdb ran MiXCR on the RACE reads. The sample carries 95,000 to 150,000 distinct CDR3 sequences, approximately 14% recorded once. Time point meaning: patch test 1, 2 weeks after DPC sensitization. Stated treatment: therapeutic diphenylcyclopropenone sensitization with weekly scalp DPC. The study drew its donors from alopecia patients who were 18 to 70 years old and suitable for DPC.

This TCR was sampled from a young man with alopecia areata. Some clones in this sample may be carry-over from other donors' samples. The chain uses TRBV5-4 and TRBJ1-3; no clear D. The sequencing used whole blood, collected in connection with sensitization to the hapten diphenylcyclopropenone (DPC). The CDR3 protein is CASSAGPGAGNTIYF. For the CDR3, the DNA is TGTGCCAGCAGCGCCGGGCCAGGAGCTGGAAACACCATATATTTT.